These 15 T cell receptor beta chains came from one sample sequenced in a study of a mutant IDH1 vaccine in newly diagnosed glioma. What these receptors recognize is not known. The time point is: week 5, during vaccination. Alongside topical imiquimod, each dose of vaccine comprised 300 ug of mutant IDH1 20-mer peptide. The repertoire was sequenced with immunoSEQ multiplex PCR; TCRdb's copy has only in-frame clones and lacks some. The sample yields around 36,000 clones, 80% to 95% seen once. Sample: PBMCs, taken from a glioma patient whose treatment included an IDH1 peptide vaccine. These receptors all come from a man between 45 and 60 years old with glioma.

The chain is built from TRBV6-5 and TRBJ2-7; unclear D gene. This CDR3 contains 12 residues. The V end was cut by 6 bases, the J end by 6 bases, with 12 bases between. Germline loops: CDR1 MNHEY, CDR2 SVGAGI. The CDR3 here is CASSSLDTEQYF. The CDR3 DNA reads as TGTGCCAGCAGCTCCCTCGACACCGAGCAGTACTTC.

In its sample, this clone was seen once. This chain links TRBV27 with TRBJ1-5; TRBD1 agrees at 9 bases. Germline assignment: CDR1 MNHEY and CDR2 SMNVEV (reference sequence). CDR3 size: 17 residues. Trimming at V came to 5 bases and at J to 4 bases, leaving 12 bases not matched to a gene. CDR3 in amino acids: CASSPLPGTGFNQPQHF. CDR3 nucleotides: TGTGCCAGCAGTCCCCTTCCCGGGACAGGGTTTAATCAGCCCCAGCATTTT.

The chain joins TRBV7-3 to TRBJ2-1; D may be TRBD1 (5 bases). Trimming took 5 bases from V and 6 from J, leaving 20 bases between them. There are 16 residues in the CDR3. Germline CDR1 reads SGHTA; CDR2 reads FQGTGA. The CDR3 DNA sequence: TGTGCCAGCAGCCAAAGCGAGTCAGGGATTCGCAATGAGCAGTTCTTC. It translates to CASSQSESGIRNEQFF.

The chain has TRBV4-3 and TRBJ2-1; possible D gene TRBD1, 6 bases. V lost 3 bases and J 6 bases, leaving 15 bases between the germline ends. The CDR3 loop spans 15 amino acids. Germline CDR1 LGHNA, CDR2 YSLEER. CDR3 sequence reads: CASSQGTGYGNEQFF. The CDR3 DNA reads as TGCGCCAGCAGCCAGGGTACAGGGTACGGCAATGAGCAGTTCTTC.

This clone was seen once. This chain joins TRBV29-1 and TRBJ2-7, with TRBD2 matching 9 bases. The V and J ends lost 4 bases and 2 bases, in that order; junction bases with no gene match: 6. CDR1 is SQVTM, CDR2 ANQGSEA, per germline. The CDR3 extends over 14 amino acids. CDR3 DNA sequence: TGCAGCGTTGTTCGGCTAGCGGGACCCTACGAGCAGTACTTC. Translation gives CSVVRLAGPYEQYF.

The genes are TRBV4-3 and TRBJ2-3; the D is unclear. Per germline, CDR1 LGHNA and CDR2 YSLEER. The V end was cut by 1 base, the J end by 1 base, with 6 bases between. The CDR3 runs to 14 residues. The CDR3 sequence is CASSQVRGTDTQYF. The DNA of the CDR3 is TGCGCCAGCAGCCAAGTTCGGGGCACAGATACGCAGTATTTT.

The gene calls are TRBV5-1 and TRBJ2-2; D might be TRBD2 (6 bases). Germline CDR1 and CDR2: SGHRS and YFSETQ. The length of the CDR3 is 15 residues. Trimming cost V 2 bases and J 5 bases, with 13 bases left between them. This CDR3 is CASSFAPGGTGELFF. CDR3 sequence (DNA): TGCGCCAGCAGCTTCGCGCCTGGGGGGACCGGGGAGCTGTTTTTT.

The V call is TRBV25-1, the J call TRBJ2-7; 12 positions match TRBD1. Germline loops: CDR1 MGHDK, CDR2 SYGVNS. The V and J ends lost 5 bases and 10 bases, in that order; junction bases with no gene match: 3. The CDR3 loop spans 12 amino acids. The CDR3 region is CASSRDRGHQYF. The CDR3, as DNA: TGTGCCAGCAGTCGGGACAGGGGGCATCAGTACTTC.

Here the CDR3 reads CASRIDYEQYF. The CDR3 coding sequence is TGTGCCAGCCGGATAGACTACGAGCAGTACTTC. The V call is TRBV11-2, the J call TRBJ2-7; D is ambiguous. The CDR3 is 11 residues long. Germline V lookup: CDR1 SGHAT, CDR2 FQNNGV. V lost 8 bases and J 3 bases, leaving 8 bases between the germline ends.

The chain combines TRBV29-1 with TRBJ1-4; TRBD1 aligns across 7 bases. Per the germline V gene, CDR1 is SQVTM and CDR2 is ANQGSEA. The CDR3 is 11 amino acids. Unmatched junction bases numbered 1, after V lost 6 bases and J lost 6 bases. CDR3 in DNA: TGCAGCGTCAGGGGGGATGAAAAACTGTTTTTT. This encodes CSVRGDEKLFF.

The chain employs TRBV28 and TRBJ1-4, with D unclear. Germline V CDR1 and CDR2: MDHEN, SYDVKM. There are 14 residues in the CDR3. The V and J ends lost 6 bases and 7 bases respectively, with 15 bases between them. CDR3 nucleotide sequence: TGTGCCAGCAGCCTAGGACCACTGGCTGAAAAACTGTTTTTT. It codes for CASSLGPLAEKLFF.

V gene TRBV9 combines with J gene TRBJ1-6, with D unresolved. Looked up from germline, CDR1 is SGDLS and CDR2 is YYNGEE. The CDR3 is made up of 12 amino acids. Deletions cut 3 bases from V and 7 bases from J, with 5 bases between. The CDR3 sequence is CASSGPNSPLHF. DNA of the CDR3: TGTGCCAGCAGCGGGCCCAATTCACCCCTCCACTTT. Using reference TRBV9 and TRBJ1-6 for the parts outside the CDR3, the full variable domain is DSGVTQTPKHLITATGQRVTLRCSPRSGDLSVYWYQQSLDQGLQFLIQYYNGEERAKGNILERFSAQQFPDLHSELNLSSLELGDSALYFCASSGPNSPLHFGNGTRLTVT.

The V call is TRBV2, the J call TRBJ2-5; D may be TRBD2 (5 bases). V dropped 2 bases and J dropped 7 bases, with 26 bases sitting between them. Germline V gene data show CDR1 as SNHLY and CDR2 as FYNNEI. The CDR3 is made up of 18 amino acids. The CDR3 sequence: CASSEYPAETGRGGTQYF. The DNA for the CDR3 is TGTGCCAGCAGTGAATACCCAGCGGAAACGGGGAGAGGCGGGACCCAGTACTTC.

V and J are TRBV7-9 and TRBJ2-3, with 7 bases aligning to TRBD1. J gave up 6 bases and V 4 bases, and 13 bases lay outside the gene matches. This CDR3 is 16 amino acids long. Germline CDR1 reads SEHNR; CDR2 reads FQNEAQ (reference sequence). As DNA, the CDR3 is TGTGCCAGCAGCTCTATCCCGACAGGGACATCGGATACGCAGTATTTT. Translation: CASSSIPTGTSDTQYF. Full variable domain (remainder filled in from reference TRBV7-9 and TRBJ2-3): DTGVSQNPRHKITKRGQNVTFRCDPISEHNRLYWYRQTLGQGPEFLTYFQNEAQLEKSRLLSDRFSAERPKGSFSTLEIQRTEQGDSAMYLCASSSIPTGTSDTQYFGPGTRLTVL.

This chain joins TRBV12-5 and TRBJ2-2; no firm D call. The CDR3 is made up of 13 amino acids. Trimming shortened V by 2 bases and J by 0 bases, and 1 base separated the two germline ends. Germline values: CDR1 LGHNT, CDR2 FRNRAP. The DNA of the CDR3 is TGTGCTAGTGGTTTGACGAACACCGGGGAGCTGTTTTTT. Translated, it gives CASGLTNTGELFF.